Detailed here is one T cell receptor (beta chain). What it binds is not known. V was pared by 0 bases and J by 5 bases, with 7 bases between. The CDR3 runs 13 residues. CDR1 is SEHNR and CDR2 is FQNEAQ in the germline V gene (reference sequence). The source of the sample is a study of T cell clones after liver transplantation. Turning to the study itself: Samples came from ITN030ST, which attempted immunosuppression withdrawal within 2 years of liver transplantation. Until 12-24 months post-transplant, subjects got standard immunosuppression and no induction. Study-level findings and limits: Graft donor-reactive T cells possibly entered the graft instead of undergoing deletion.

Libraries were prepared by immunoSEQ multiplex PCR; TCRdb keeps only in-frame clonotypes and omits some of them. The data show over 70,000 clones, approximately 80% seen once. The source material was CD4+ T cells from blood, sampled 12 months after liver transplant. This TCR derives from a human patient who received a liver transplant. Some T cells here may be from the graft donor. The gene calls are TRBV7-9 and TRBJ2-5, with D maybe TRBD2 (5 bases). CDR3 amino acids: CASSLAGDETQYF. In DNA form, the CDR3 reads TGTGCCAGCAGCTTAGCCGGGGATGAGACCCAGTACTTC. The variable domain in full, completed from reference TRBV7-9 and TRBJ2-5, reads DTGVSQNPRHKITKRGQNVTFRCDPISEHNRLYWYRQTLGQGPEFLTYFQNEAQLEKSRLLSDRFSAERPKGSFSTLEIQRTEQGDSAMYLCASSLAGDETQYFGPGTRLLVL.